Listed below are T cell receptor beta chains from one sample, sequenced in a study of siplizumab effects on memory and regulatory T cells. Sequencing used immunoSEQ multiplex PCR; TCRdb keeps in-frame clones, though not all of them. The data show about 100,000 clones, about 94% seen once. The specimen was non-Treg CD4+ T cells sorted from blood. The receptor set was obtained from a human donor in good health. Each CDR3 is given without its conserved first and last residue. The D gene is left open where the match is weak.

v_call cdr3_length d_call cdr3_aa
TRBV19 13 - ASSIGRTRTGELF
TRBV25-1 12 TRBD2 ASSDSGDTGELF
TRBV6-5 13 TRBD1 ASSGRDRGLDEQF
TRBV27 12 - ASRLAGALDEQF
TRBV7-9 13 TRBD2 ASSLAGGSTDTQY
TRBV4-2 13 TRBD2 ASSHSRGTYNEQF
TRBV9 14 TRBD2 ASSFETSPGGNEQF
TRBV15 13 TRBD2 ATSREASGSYEQY
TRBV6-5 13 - ASSYQMDWRGEQF
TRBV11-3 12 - ASSSSGGEETQY
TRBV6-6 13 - ASSGISSEGEKLF
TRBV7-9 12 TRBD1 ASSSRGQTYGYT
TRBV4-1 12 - ASSHPGPNTEAF
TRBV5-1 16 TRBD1 ASSQTGTGGSGNEKLF
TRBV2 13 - ASQTDQDFPETQY
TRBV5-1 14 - ASSLAVGISTDTQY
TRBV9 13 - ASSSDRSSGNTIY
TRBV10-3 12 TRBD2 AISDGGSGETQY
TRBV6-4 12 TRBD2 ASSRLADTDTQY
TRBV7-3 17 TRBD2 ASSLTPTRTSGSTDTQY
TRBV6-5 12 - ASRLNHGGETQY
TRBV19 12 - ASDSRSSTDTQY
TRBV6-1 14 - ASSEHSGTSNYEQY
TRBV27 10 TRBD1 ASRYVRTGWF
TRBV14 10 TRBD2 ASSPWREEQF
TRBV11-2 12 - ASSSMEGINEQF
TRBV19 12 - ASSSPGQHEKLF
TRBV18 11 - ASSLQAADTQY
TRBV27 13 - ASRLARLNTGELF
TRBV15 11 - ATSRDRRHEQF
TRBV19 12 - ASSSTRGNQPQH
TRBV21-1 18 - ASSEYRGHNPTGSTGELF